This TCR beta chain stems from a study of cytomegalovirus exposure and HLA in healthy donors. Study-level results: The study designated some 180 TCR beta chains cytomegalovirus-associated. Exclusion as indistinguishable affected some V segments, including TRBV6-2 and TRBV6-3.

The CDR3 has 16 amino acids. Germline values: CDR1 MNHNS, CDR2 SASEGT. The V end lost 2 bases, the J end lost 0 bases, and 11 bases lay between the germline ends. Everyone who donated was a healthy bone marrow donor. This clone was picked up a small number of times. Its matching antigen is unknown. PCR employed 60 Vbeta and 13 Jbeta primers. Sequencing was performed with immunoSEQ multiplex PCR; in TCRdb, only in-frame clones are kept and a portion is missing. The sample includes tens of thousands of clones, about 70% of them seen just once. This clonotype was obtained from a man aged 55 to 70 in good health and CMV-seronegative. The sequencing sample was made of PBMCs. The rearrangement links TRBV6-1 to TRBJ1-5, with D perhaps matching TRBD1 (6 bases). The CDR3, as DNA: TGTGCCAGCAGTGAATACGGACAGCTTAGCAATCAGCCCCAGCATTTT. Residues: CASSEYGQLSNQPQHF.